This T cell receptor beta chain originates from a study of type 1 and type 2 diabetes patients. PCR was run on genomic DNA. A primer set of 30 forward and 13 reverse primers amplified the CDR3. TCRdb re-called the multiplex PCR reads with MiXCR, one entry per CDR3 protein. The data hold 250,000 or so distinct CDR3 sequences, with roughly 48% observed a single time. The TCR sequence derives from a man between 18 and 29 years old with type 2 diabetes. The sequenced material came from peripheral blood mononuclear cells (PBMCs).

CDR3 bases: TGTGCCAGCAGCACACGGGAGGGTTCGGAGACCCAGTACTTC. This encodes CASSTREGSETQYF. The rearrangement joins TRBV7-2 to TRBJ2-5; 8 bases fit TRBD2. The germline V gene has CDR1 SGHTA and CDR2 FQGNSA. J was trimmed by 5 bases and V by 5 bases; bases with no gene match: 7. This CDR3 is built from 14 residues.